A single sample is the source of the 31 T cell receptor beta chains below, sequenced in a study of CD8 T cells in ankylosing spondylitis. Study results and limitations: Within ankylosing spondylitis blood, a TCR beta motif made up of seven or eight highly homologous variants appeared to be characteristic.

These receptors have no identified antigens. Each CDR3 protein is one row after TCRdb ran MiXCR on the 5' RACE reads. Here the sample spans around 770,000 distinct CDR3 sequences, about 10% being singletons. Material for sequencing was blood, either unsorted or a sorted T cell fraction (not recorded which). Source of these receptors: a male donor with ankylosing spondylitis.

The V gene is TRBV7-2, the J gene TRBJ2-7; D remains ambiguous. Germline CDR1 is SGHTA and CDR2 is FQGNSA. The CDR3 is made up of 15 amino acids. V gave up 1 base and J gave up 1 base, with 11 bases separating them. The CDR3 DNA is TGTGCCAGCAGCTTAGGTCGGGCGCCATCCTACGAGCAGTACTTC. It translates to CASSLGRAPSYEQYF.

This clonotype has a handful of counts. V usage is TRBV20-1 and J usage is TRBJ2-1, with D maybe TRBD2 (6 bases). Trimming pared 3 bases from V and 10 bases from J, leaving 19 bases between. There are 14 residues in the CDR3. Germline CDR1 is DFQATT and CDR2 is SNEGSKA (reference sequence). The CDR3 loop reads CSASHSGLLWEQFF. The CDR3 DNA follows: TGCAGTGCTAGTCACTCGGGACTCCTATGGGAGCAGTTCTTC.

V usage is TRBV20-1 and J usage is TRBJ1-2; TRBD1 aligns across 11 bases. V shed 1 base and J 1 base; nucleotides not matched to a gene: 2. Germline lookup yields CDR1 DFQATT and CDR2 SNEGSKA (reference sequence). This CDR3 comprises 15 residues. As DNA, the CDR3 is TGCAGTGCTAGAGGGACAGGGGGCAATAACTATGGCTACACCTTC. Translated: CSARGTGGNNYGYTF.

J is TRBJ2-2 and V is TRBV6-1; D is undetermined. V was pared by 7 bases and J by 2 bases, with 14 bases between. The length of the CDR3 is 15 residues. Germline loops: CDR1 MNHNS, CDR2 SASEGT. In DNA, the CDR3 is TGTGCCAGCAATACCATAAGGGATAACACCGGGGAGCTGTTTTTT. Translating it yields CASNTIRDNTGELFF.

This chain links TRBV24-1 with TRBJ2-7; a possible D gene is TRBD1 (6 bases). V shed 0 bases and J shed 0 bases, with 14 bases lying between them. The CDR3 length is 17 residues. Germline CDR1 reads KGHDR; CDR2 reads SFDVKD. CDR3 bases: TGTGCCACCAGTGATTTGGAACCGTTGGACAGCTCCTACGAGCAGTACTTC. It translates to CATSDLEPLDSSYEQYF.

The gene calls are TRBV9 and TRBJ1-2; D gene ambiguous. CDR1 is SGDLS and CDR2 is YYNGEE in the germline V gene. The length of the CDR3 is 11 residues. V lost 1 base, J lost 6 bases, and 4 bases lay in between. DNA of the CDR3: TGTGCCAGCAGCGTACCGAATGGCTACACCTTC. This encodes CASSVPNGYTF.

The V and J genes are TRBV11-2 and TRBJ2-6; D unclear. V lost 0 bases, J lost 2 bases, and 8 bases lay in between. This CDR3 is 16 amino acids long. In germline, CDR1 is SGHAT, CDR2 FQNNGV. The CDR3 reads CASSLDLAAGANVLTF. DNA of the CDR3: TGTGCCAGCAGCTTAGATCTGGCTGCTGGGGCCAACGTCCTGACTTTC.

This clonotype was counted many times. The rearrangement uses TRBV5-1 and TRBJ2-1; 8 positions agree with TRBD1. V lost 4 bases to trimming and J lost 3 bases; unmatched junction nucleotides: 6. Germline V gene sequence: CDR1 SGHRS, CDR2 YFSETQ. The CDR3 runs to 15 residues. The CDR3 is CASSPRGQDYNEQFF. For the CDR3, the DNA is TGCGCCAGCAGCCCCCGGGGACAGGACTACAATGAGCAGTTCTTC.

The V gene is TRBV24-1, the J gene TRBJ2-5, with D unresolved. V was shortened by 5 bases and J by 5 bases, with 8 bases between the two germline ends. CDR3 size: 12 residues. CDR1 is KGHDR, CDR2 SFDVKD, per germline. The CDR3 sequence: CATSVAAETQYF. The CDR3 coding sequence is TGTGCCACCAGTGTGGCAGCGGAGACCCAGTACTTC.

The chain has TRBV5-1 and TRBJ1-1; weak D call: TRBD1 (5 bases). Germline V gene lookup returns CDR1 SGHRS and CDR2 YFSETQ. CDR3 length: 13 amino acids. V was shortened by 0 bases and J by 5 bases, with 8 bases between the two germline ends. The CDR3 loop reads CASSLEGHTEAFF. In DNA, the CDR3 is TGCGCCAGCAGCTTGGAGGGGCATACTGAAGCTTTCTTT.

Points on this clonotype: Germline is not matched at one junction end, which may reflect a read error. DNA of the CDR3: TGCGACAGCAAAGAGGGTAGCGGGAAGGGAGCAGATACGCAGTATTTT. As protein: CDSKEGSGKGADTQYF. V is TRBV5-1 and J is TRBJ2-3; 8 bases align to TRBD2. The CDR3 consists of 16 residues. The V gene's germline CDR1 is SGHRS and CDR2 YFSETQ.

The rearrangement joins TRBV6-5 to TRBJ1-1; 11 bases are a match to TRBD1. The V gene end was trimmed by 4 bases and the J gene end by 4 bases; junction bases not matched to a gene: 2. The germline gives CDR1 MNHEY, CDR2 SVGAGI. There are 14 residues in the CDR3. CDR3 residues: CASSWGQGGTEAFF. The DNA of the CDR3 is TGTGCCAGCAGTTGGGGACAGGGGGGCACTGAAGCTTTCTTT.

The chain has TRBV28 and TRBJ2-7; unclear D gene. CDR1 and CDR2 from the germline V gene are MDHEN and SYDVKM. Trimming stripped 5 bases from V and 2 bases from J, with 16 bases between. CDR3 length: 15 residues. In DNA, the CDR3 is TGTGCCAGCAGTACATCGGGCGCCGGCCCCTACGAGCAGTACTTC. It encodes CASSTSGAGPYEQYF.

This clonotype came up many times. V and J are TRBV5-5 and TRBJ1-1; D might be TRBD1 (5 bases). The ends were cut back, 0 bases at V and 0 bases at J, with 9 bases in the middle. The V gene's germline CDR1 is SGHKS and CDR2 YYEKEE (reference sequence). This CDR3 is 15 amino acids long. CDR3 residues: CASSLEGAMNTEAFF. The CDR3 DNA reads as TGTGCCAGCAGCTTGGAAGGGGCCATGAACACTGAAGCTTTCTTT. Supplemented by reference TRBV5-5 and TRBJ1-1, the full variable domain reads DAGVTQSPTHLIKTRGQQVTLRCSPISGHKSVSWYQQVLGQGPQFIFQYYEKEERGRGNFPDRFSARQFPNYSSELNVNALLLGDSALYLCASSLEGAMNTEAFFGQGTRLTVV.

This clonotype was recorded many times. V gene TRBV20-1 combines with J gene TRBJ2-1, with 8 bases that match TRBD2. The CDR3 totals 19 residues. The junction had 16 bases not matched to a gene; V was cut back by 3 bases and J by 0 bases. The germline V gene has CDR1 DFQATT and CDR2 SNEGSKA (reference sequence). The CDR3 reads CSASGATSGTETSYNEQFF. CDR3 bases: TGCAGTGCTAGTGGGGCAACTAGCGGCACCGAAACCTCCTACAATGAGCAGTTCTTC.

In this sample, this clonotype turned up a few times. V gene TRBV10-3 combines with J gene TRBJ2-5; 8 nucleotides line up with TRBD1. The CDR3 covers 15 residues. Germline CDR1 is ENHRY and CDR2 is SYGVKD. With V trimmed by 5 bases and J by 0 bases, 5 bases remained unmatched. The CDR3 DNA reads TGTGCCATCAGTAGAGACAGGGGATACCAAGAGACCCAGTACTTC. Protein sequence: CAISRDRGYQETQYF.

The chain is built from TRBV11-3 and TRBJ1-6; D is perhaps TRBD1 (6 bases). V gave up 4 bases and J gave up 10 bases, with 14 bases separating them. CDR1 is SGHNT, CDR2 YENEEA, per germline. The CDR3 runs 14 residues. Here the CDR3 reads CASSSDSDGSPLHF. In DNA form, the CDR3 reads TGTGCCAGCAGCTCGGACAGCGATGGGTCACCCCTCCACTTT.

The rearrangement joins TRBV4-2 to TRBJ2-5, with D perhaps TRBD1 or TRBD2 (6 bases each). Germline V CDR1 and CDR2: LGHNA, YNFKEQ. This CDR3 has 14 amino acids. The V end lost 1 base, the J end lost 4 bases, and 10 bases lay between the germline ends. In DNA, the CDR3 is TGTGCCAGCAGCCAAGCGGGGGCGGGAGAGACCCAGTACTTC. Protein sequence: CASSQAGAGETQYF.

There are many counts of this clonotype. V gene TRBV5-1 combines with J gene TRBJ2-7, with D possibly TRBD1 on 6 matching bases. Looked up from germline, CDR1 is SGHRS and CDR2 is YFSETQ. The CDR3 length is 14 residues. The V and J ends lost 1 base and 1 base respectively, with 9 bases between them. The CDR3 coding sequence is TGCGCCAGCAGCTTGAACAGGGCTTCCTACGAGCAGTACTTC. It is translated as CASSLNRASYEQYF.

This clonotype was seen many times. The rearrangement joins TRBV6-2 or TRBV6-3 to TRBJ1-2; D ambiguous. The CDR3 is 11 amino acids. The germline gives CDR1 MNHEY, CDR2 SVGEGT. Trimming took 7 bases from V and 2 from J, leaving 5 bases between them. The CDR3 sequence is CASNDNYGYTF. Here the CDR3 DNA reads TGTGCCAGCAACGACAACTATGGCTACACCTTC.

This clonotype has more than one count but fewer than ten. The chain is built from TRBV3-1 and TRBJ1-1; D is uncertain. CDR1 and CDR2 from the germline V gene are LGHDT and YNNKEL (reference sequence). The CDR3 covers 13 residues. Trimming pared 3 bases from V and 11 bases from J, leaving 16 bases between. The CDR3 loop reads CASSQGFTDAAFF. DNA of the CDR3: TGTGCCAGCAGCCAGGGTTTTACCGATGCGGCTTTCTTT.

This clonotype occurred a few times. The chain is built from TRBV9 and TRBJ2-1, with TRBD2 identical over 9 bases. The length of the CDR3 is 17 residues. Germline assignment: CDR1 SGDLS and CDR2 YYNGEE. With V trimmed by 0 bases and J by 1 base, 5 bases remained unmatched. CDR3 in DNA: TGTGCCAGCAGCGTAGGAGGTAGCGGGGGTTCCTACAATGAGCAGTTCTTC. Amino acids: CASSVGGSGGSYNEQFF.

V is TRBV7-2 and J is TRBJ1-6; unclear D gene. Germline V CDR1 and CDR2: SGHTA, FQGNSA. CDR3 size: 13 residues. The V and J ends lost 6 bases and 12 bases respectively, with 15 bases between them. DNA for the CDR3: TGTGCCAGCAGTCCGTCTTATATCGAACCCCTCCACTTT. Its protein product is CASSPSYIEPLHF.

This chain uses TRBV4-3 with TRBJ1-6; D is ambiguous. Per germline, CDR1 LGHNA and CDR2 YSLEER. Between the trimmed V and J ends, which lost 0 bases and 7 bases, there was a span of 13 bases. This CDR3 is 16 amino acids long. CDR3 sequence (DNA): TGCGCCAGCAGCCAAGATAGTCGAGGGTCGAATTCACCCCTCCACTTT. Translating gives CASSQDSRGSNSPLHF.

This clonotype occurred a few times. V gene TRBV10-3 combines with J gene TRBJ2-7, with D possibly matching TRBD1 (7 bases). V lost 11 bases to trimming and J lost 4 bases, with 12 bases between them. This CDR3 is 11 amino acids long. Germline CDR1 ENHRY, CDR2 SYGVKD. CDR3 region: CAAGQRYEQYF. For the CDR3, the DNA is TGTGCCGCGGGACAGCGGTACGAGCAGTACTTC.

Only a few counts were recorded for this clonotype. This chain uses TRBV7-2 with TRBJ1-2; perhaps TRBD1 as D (5 bases). Germline-derived CDR1 and CDR2 are SGHTA and FQGNSA. V gave up 4 bases and J gave up 7 bases, with 13 bases separating them. CDR3 length: 13 residues. The CDR3 loop is CASSSGLRRGYTF. CDR3 coding DNA: TGTGCCAGCAGCTCAGGGTTAAGGCGTGGCTACACCTTC. The full variable domain, rest sourced from reference TRBV7-2 and TRBJ1-2, is GAGVSQSPSNKVTEKGKDVELRCDPISGHTALYWYRQSLGQGLEFLIYFQGNSAPDKSGLPSDRFSAERTGGSVSTLTIQRTQQEDSAVYLCASSSGLRRGYTFGSGTRLTVV.

This chain uses TRBV12-3 or TRBV12-4 with TRBJ1-6; 7 nucleotides agree with TRBD1. V lost 6 bases and J lost 7; bases outside the gene matches: 15. This CDR3 is 17 amino acids long. The CDR3 loop is CASSRSTGAASNSPLHF. The CDR3 nucleotides read TGTGCCAGCAGCCGAAGCACAGGGGCCGCTTCGAATTCACCCCTCCACTTT.

This clonotype has more than one count but fewer than ten. The chain carries TRBV6-1 and TRBJ1-5; TRBD1 matches at 7 bases. The V and J ends lost 5 bases and 5 bases, in that order; junction bases with no gene match: 12. The germline gives CDR1 MNHNS, CDR2 SASEGT. This CDR3 has 16 amino acids. This CDR3 reads CASSRKPDREDQPQHF. DNA for the CDR3: TGTGCCAGCAGTCGCAAGCCTGACAGGGAGGATCAGCCCCAGCATTTT.

This clonotype came up a few times. The CDR3 sequence is CASSHQVGTDTQYF. The CDR3 nucleotides read TGTGCCAGCAGCCACCAGGTTGGCACAGATACGCAGTATTTT. The chain uses TRBV7-2 and TRBJ2-3; unclear D gene. The CDR3 has 14 residues. Germline values: CDR1 SGHTA, CDR2 FQGNSA. V was cut by 5 bases and J by 1 base, with 10 bases left in between.

This clonotype showed up many times. The V gene is TRBV7-8, the J gene TRBJ2-3, with D unresolved. The CDR3 is 14 residues long. Germline V gene lookup returns CDR1 SGHVS and CDR2 FQNEAQ. V was pared by 6 bases and J by 0 bases, with 10 bases between. The CDR3 region has the DNA TGTGCCAGCAGTACTGGGCCTAGCACAGATACGCAGTATTTT. This sequence encodes CASSTGPSTDTQYF.

This rearrangement joins TRBV20-1 to TRBJ2-5, with TRBD2 matching over 7 bases. CDR1 is DFQATT and CDR2 is SNEGSKA in the germline V gene (reference sequence). The trim removed 0 bases at V and 4 bases at J, leaving 2 bases unmatched. The CDR3 loop spans 13 amino acids. CDR3 coding DNA: TGCAGTGCTAGAGAGGGCGGGGGAGAGACCCAGTACTTC. This gives the protein CSAREGGGETQYF.